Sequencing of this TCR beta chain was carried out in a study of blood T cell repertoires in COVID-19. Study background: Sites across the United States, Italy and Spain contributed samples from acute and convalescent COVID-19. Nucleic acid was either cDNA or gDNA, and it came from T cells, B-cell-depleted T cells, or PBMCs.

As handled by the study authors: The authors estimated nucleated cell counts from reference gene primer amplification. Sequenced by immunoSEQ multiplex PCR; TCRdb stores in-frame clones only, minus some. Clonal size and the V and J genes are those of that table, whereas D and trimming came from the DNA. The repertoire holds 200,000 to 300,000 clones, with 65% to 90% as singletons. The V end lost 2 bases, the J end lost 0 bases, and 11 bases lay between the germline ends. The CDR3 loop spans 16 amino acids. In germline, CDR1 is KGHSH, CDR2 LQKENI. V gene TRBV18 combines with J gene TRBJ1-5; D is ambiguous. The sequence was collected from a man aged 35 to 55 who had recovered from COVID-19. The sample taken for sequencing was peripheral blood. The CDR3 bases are TGTGCCAGCTCACCATTCAGTCCCTTTAGCAATCAGCCCCAGCATTTT. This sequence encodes CASSPFSPFSNQPQHF. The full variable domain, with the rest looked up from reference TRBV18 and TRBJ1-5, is NAGVMQNPRHLVRRRGQEARLRCSPMKGHSHVYWYRQLPEEGLKFMVYLQKENIIDESGMPKERFSAEFPKEGPSILRIQQVVRGDSAAYFCASSPFSPFSNQPQHFGDGTRLSIL.